Below, one T cell receptor (beta chain) is given with its context. This sample was taken from a study of blood T cell repertoires in COVID-19. Looking at the study overall: Both acute and convalescent COVID-19 samples were obtained from the United States, Italy and Spain.

There are 13 residues in the CDR3. V lost 8 bases and J 8 bases, leaving 18 bases between the germline ends. Produced via immunoSEQ multiplex PCR; TCRdb's table is partial and in-frame only. This sample has about 34,000 clones, with about 90% found just once. Sequenced sample: peripheral blood. This clonotype originated in a human donor with active COVID-19. The donor label of this sample is uncertain. The chain uses TRBV12-3 or TRBV12-4 and TRBJ1-1; D may be TRBD1 (5 bases). The CDR3 coding sequence is TGTGCCAGCGACGATCCCGGGGGACCCGAAGCTTTCTTT. It specifies CASDDPGGPEAFF.